This entry features one T cell receptor (beta chain) sequence. The data belong to a study of blood T cell repertoires in COVID-19. As for the study in general: COVID-19 samples from acute and convalescent phases originated in the United States, Italy and Spain.

In the original processing: The authors estimated nucleated cell counts from reference gene primer amplification. Method: immunoSEQ multiplex PCR; TCRdb's copy keeps in-frame clones and lacks some. Clonal size and the V and J genes are those of that table, whereas D and trimming came from the DNA. The sample lists about 190,000 clones, 65% to 80% seen once, with approximately 13% in the top ten. This receptor was obtained from a middle-aged man who had recovered from COVID-19. The sequencing input was peripheral blood.

The CDR3 loop is CASSPAEDYEQYF. DNA of the CDR3: TGTGCCAGCTCACCCGCGGAGGACTACGAGCAGTACTTC. The rearrangement links TRBV18 to TRBJ2-7; possibly TRBD2 for D (5 bases). The CDR3 spans 13 residues. V was shortened by 3 bases and J by 3 bases, with 9 bases between the two germline ends. Germline assignment: CDR1 KGHSH and CDR2 LQKENI.